The 32 T cell receptor beta chains in this list originate from one sample, sequenced in a study of breast tumors, draining lymph nodes, adjacent tissues. The lymph nodes were axillary draining lymph nodes from breast cancer patients. TCRdb analysed the multiplex PCR reads with MiXCR anew, one entry per CDR3 protein. The sample carries roughly 110,000 distinct CDR3 sequences, less than 40% recorded once. Sequencing was carried out using axillary lymph node tissue. Receptor source: a female donor with breast cancer. Some clones in this sample may be carry-over from other donors' samples.

Comments on this clonotype: A read error is possible here, since a much larger clone lies one base away. The chain combines TRBV20-1 with TRBJ2-7; 9 bases map to TRBD1. Looked up from germline, CDR1 is DFQATT and CDR2 is SNEGSKA (reference sequence). This CDR3 has 15 residues. The CDR3 region is CSTSPGQGRSYEQYF. The CDR3 nucleotides read TGCAGTACTAGCCCGGGACAGGGCAGATCGTACGAGCAGTACTTC.

There are many counts of this clonotype. The chain is built from TRBV20-1 and TRBJ1-5; no clear D. Germline lookup yields CDR1 DFQATT and CDR2 SNEGSKA (reference sequence). The CDR3 totals 13 residues. V lost 6 bases to trimming and J lost 4 bases, with 13 bases between them. The CDR3, as DNA: TGCAGTGCGACGGGCGGGTGGAATCAGCCCCAGCATTTT. Translated: CSATGGWNQPQHF.

This clonotype was counted at least ten times. The chain uses TRBV10-3 and TRBJ2-1; D is ambiguous. From germline, CDR1 is ENHRY and CDR2 SYGVKD. The CDR3 sequence is 11 residues long. V was clipped by 3 bases and J by 6 bases, with 3 bases between them. In nucleotides, the CDR3 is TGTGCCATCAGTGATGGCAATGAGCAGTTCTTC. It translates to CAISDGNEQFF.

This clonotype was recorded many times. The V call is TRBV7-2, the J call TRBJ2-3, with 16 bases matching TRBD2. The CDR3 consists of 18 residues. V lost 4 bases, J lost 2 bases, and 6 bases stayed unmatched. Germline CDR1 is SGHTA and CDR2 is FQGNSA. The CDR3 DNA reads as TGTGCCAGCAGCTCATCGGGACTAGCGGGGGGGCTCACAGATACGCAGTATTTT. Translation: CASSSSGLAGGLTDTQYF.

This clonotype is medium-sized within its sample. The chain employs TRBV20-1 and TRBJ2-7; TRBD2 might be the D (6 bases). The length of the CDR3 is 14 residues. Trimming shortened V by 0 bases and J by 4 bases, and 13 bases separated the two germline ends. Germline V CDR1 and CDR2: DFQATT, SNEGSKA (reference sequence). The CDR3 nucleotides are TGCAGTGCTAGAGACCAGGAGGGGAGGTACGAGCAGTACTTC. Its translation: CSARDQEGRYEQYF.

The chain couples TRBV12-3 or TRBV12-4 to TRBJ2-1; D is unclear. The CDR3 is made up of 13 amino acids. Trimming shortened V by 3 bases and J by 10 bases, and 13 bases separated the two germline ends. The CDR3 bases are TGTGCCAGCAGTTTCGGGCCCCCGGCGGAGCAGTTCTTC. Translating gives CASSFGPPAEQFF.

The DNA of the CDR3 is TGTGCCAGCAGTAAGGGACAGGGAGCCTCACCCCTCCACTTT. It yields the protein CASSKGQGASPLHF. The V call is TRBV2, the J call TRBJ1-6; 9 positions agree with TRBD1. The trim removed 5 bases at V and 10 bases at J, leaving 6 bases unmatched. The germline gives CDR1 SNHLY, CDR2 FYNNEI. The CDR3 totals 14 residues.

The CDR3 loop reads CATSSFGPSGNTIYF. For the CDR3, the DNA is TGTGCCACCAGCAGCTTCGGGCCCTCTGGAAACACCATATATTTT. The chain recombines TRBV15 with TRBJ1-3; D unclear. The CDR3 spans 15 residues. V was cut by 3 bases and J by 0 bases, with 9 bases left in between. The germline CDR1 and CDR2 sequences are LNHNV and YYDKDF (reference sequence).

Ten or more counts support this clonotype. As DNA, the CDR3 is TGCGCCAGCAGCTCAGGGACCCTCTACGAGCAGTACTTC. Its protein is CASSSGTLYEQYF. This sequence joins TRBV5-1 and TRBJ2-7; D may match TRBD1 or TRBD2 (5 bases each). The germline V and J ends were trimmed by 3 bases and 3 bases, with 10 bases remaining between them. The CDR3 covers 13 residues. Germline loops: CDR1 SGHRS, CDR2 YFSETQ.

This clonotype showed up many times. The rearrangement joins TRBV4-2 to TRBJ2-5; 7 bases agree with TRBD2. CDR3 length equals 18 residues. Germline loops: CDR1 LGHNA, CDR2 YNFKEQ. V was clipped by 0 bases and J by 1 base; unmatched bases: 11. The CDR3 protein is CASSQDPQAGPPQETQYF. The CDR3, as DNA: TGTGCCAGCAGCCAAGATCCGCAAGCGGGACCCCCCCAAGAGACCCAGTACTTC.

This clonotype was found many times. The chain employs TRBV4-3 and TRBJ1-2; D not resolved. V lost 1 base and J lost 3, with 6 bases in between. CDR3 length: 13 amino acids. Germline V gives CDR1 LGHNA, CDR2 YSLEER. DNA for the CDR3: TGCGCCAGCAGCCAAGCCGGATACTATGGCTACACCTTC. Translation gives CASSQAGYYGYTF.

J is TRBJ2-7 and V is TRBV2, with TRBD2 matching over 9 bases. The germline gives CDR1 SNHLY, CDR2 FYNNEI. The CDR3 spans 14 residues. Trimming removed 10 bases from V and 0 bases from J; junction bases left unmatched: 7. The CDR3 DNA sequence: TGTGCCACCTGTGAAGCGGGAGGCTCCTACGAGCAGTACTTC. This translates into CATCEAGGSYEQYF.

This clonotype showed up many times. The chain combines TRBV11-1 with TRBJ2-1, with TRBD1 matching over 10 bases. V was pared by 6 bases and J by 8 bases, with 7 bases of the junction left unmatched. Germline V lookup: CDR1 SGHAT, CDR2 FQDESV (reference sequence). This CDR3 spans 14 amino acids. The CDR3 spells CASSSDRGLYEQFF. The CDR3, as DNA: TGTGCCAGCAGTTCGGACAGGGGGTTGTATGAGCAGTTCTTC.

This clonotype was observed at least ten times. The chain recombines TRBV14 with TRBJ2-7, with 14 bases that match TRBD2. This CDR3 has 16 amino acids. Germline CDR1 and CDR2: SGHDN and FVKESK. After removal of 3 bases from V and 7 bases from J, the junction contained 8 bases not matched to a gene. CDR3 nucleotide sequence: TGTGCCAGCAGCCAGTACTCGGGACTAGCGGGAGAGGAGCAGTACTTC. It specifies CASSQYSGLAGEEQYF.

Note on this clonotype: A much larger clone is a single base away; this may be a read error. The chain links TRBV9 to TRBJ2-3; 9 nucleotides match TRBD2. This CDR3 is 15 amino acids long. Germline V gives CDR1 SGDLS, CDR2 YYNGEE. CDR3 residues: CASRRSGGFTDTPYF. The CDR3 DNA reads as TGTGCCAGCAGGAGAAGCGGGGGGTTCACAGATACGCCGTATTTT.

This clonotype was detected many times. The chain carries TRBV10-3 and TRBJ2-6, with 7 bases aligning to TRBD1. Germline-derived CDR1 and CDR2 are ENHRY and SYGVKD. V lost 6 bases and J lost 0; bases outside the gene matches: 14. CDR3 length: 19 amino acids. DNA of the CDR3: TGTGCCATCAGGGACCATAAGGGGGCGAGCTACTCTGGGGCCAACGTCCTGACTTTC. Residues: CAIRDHKGASYSGANVLTF.

The chain links TRBV10-3 to TRBJ1-3; D gene ambiguous. This CDR3 spans 14 amino acids. The V end lost 0 bases, the J end lost 4 bases, and 7 bases lay between the germline ends. Germline V gives CDR1 ENHRY, CDR2 SYGVKD. As DNA, the CDR3 is TGTGCCATCAGTGAGTCTAGGGCGGGAAACACCATATATTTT. Protein: CAISESRAGNTIYF.

This clonotype was recorded many times. This sequence joins TRBV10-1 and TRBJ2-3; D may be TRBD2 (5 bases). The CDR3 totals 14 residues. The germline V and J ends were trimmed by 6 bases and 1 base, with 11 bases remaining between them. Germline V CDR1 and CDR2: WNHNN, SYGVQD (reference sequence). In nucleotides, the CDR3 is TGCGCCAGCAGCGATGCGCGGGGCACAGATACGCAGTATTTT. Amino acid sequence: CASSDARGTDTQYF.

This clonotype was observed at least ten times. This chain connects TRBV4-1 to TRBJ2-2; D is ambiguous. Germline assignment: CDR1 MGHRA and CDR2 YSYEKL. Trimming removed 0 bases at V and 1 base at J, with 12 bases between. The CDR3 has 17 residues. In nucleotides, the CDR3 is TGCGCCAGCAGCCAAGATCTTGGCAGAGTGAACACCGGGGAGCTGTTTTTT. Translation: CASSQDLGRVNTGELFF.

This clonotype was counted ten times or more. This rearrangement joins TRBV5-6 to TRBJ2-7; 9 positions agree with TRBD1. In germline, CDR1 is SGHDT, CDR2 YYEEEE. There are 15 residues in the CDR3. V was clipped by 4 bases and J by 3 bases; unmatched bases: 8. The DNA of the CDR3 is TGTGCCAGCAGCACCCCGGGACAGGGTAACTACGAGCAGTACTTC. Its protein product is CASSTPGQGNYEQYF.

This clonotype was detected ten times or more. The chain is built from TRBV6-6 and TRBJ1-3; 7 nucleotides match TRBD1. CDR1 and CDR2 from the germline V gene are MNHNY and SVGAGI (reference sequence). The CDR3 runs to 16 residues. V was clipped by 5 bases and J by 4 bases; unmatched bases: 11. CDR3 sequence: CASSPQGGRSGNTIYF. The DNA of the CDR3 is TGTGCCAGCAGTCCCCAGGGGGGTAGATCGGGAAACACCATATATTTT.

This clonotype was counted between two and nine times. J is TRBJ2-3 and V is TRBV5-1; D uncertain. V gave up 0 bases and J gave up 8 bases, with 22 bases separating them. The CDR3 runs 17 residues. CDR1 is SGHRS and CDR2 is YFSETQ in the germline V gene. CDR3 sequence reads: CASSLGPGQSAAGTQYF. CDR3 sequence (DNA): TGCGCCAGCAGCTTGGGCCCTGGTCAATCCGCGGCAGGTACGCAGTATTTT.

A word on this clonotype: This sequence may be a read error, since a much larger clone differs from it by one base. This sequence joins TRBV5-4 and TRBJ2-1; 7 bases are shared with TRBD1. The V gene end was trimmed by 2 bases and the J gene end by 6 bases; junction bases not matched to a gene: 2. The CDR3 runs to 13 residues. In germline, CDR1 is SGHNT, CDR2 YYREEE (reference sequence). CDR3 protein: CASSLTGANEQFF. The CDR3 coding sequence is TGTGCCAGCAGCTTAACAGGGGCCAATGAGCAGTTCTTC. Supplemented by reference TRBV5-4 and TRBJ2-1, the full variable domain reads ETGVTQSPTHLIKTRGQQVTLRCSSQSGHNTVSWYQQALGQGPQFIFQYYREEENGRGNFPPRFSGLQFPNYSSELNVNALELDDSALYLCASSLTGANEQFFGPGTRLTVL.

The V call is TRBV5-6, the J call TRBJ2-5; maybe TRBD2 (6 bases). Trimming took off 4 bases at V and 5 bases at J, with 18 bases between the two ends. The length of the CDR3 is 15 residues. Germline V gene data show CDR1 as SGHDT and CDR2 as YYEEEE. The CDR3 protein is CASSRYLGGTETQYF. CDR3 sequence (DNA): TGTGCCAGCAGCAGATACCTGGGGGGAACGGAGACCCAGTACTTC.

The chain is built from TRBV18 and TRBJ2-6; possible D gene TRBD2, 8 bases. The CDR3 spans 20 residues. The germline V gene has CDR1 KGHSH and CDR2 LQKENI. The V gene lost 2 bases and the J gene lost 0 bases, with 20 bases spanning the gap. The CDR3 is CASSPYRGLVVFSGANVLTF. The CDR3 bases are TGTGCCAGCTCACCATACAGGGGACTAGTTGTTTTCTCTGGGGCCAACGTCCTGACTTTC.

This clonotype was observed many times. The chain combines TRBV4-1 with TRBJ1-1; D call uncertain. With 5 bases removed from V and 6 bases from J, the gap between germline ends came to 16 bases. The CDR3 is 14 residues long. The germline CDR1 and CDR2 sequences are MGHRA and YSYEKL. Written as DNA, the CDR3 is TGCGCCAGCAGCATCCGCGGCAGCCAGGCTGAAGCTTTCTTT. This translates into CASSIRGSQAEAFF.

This clonotype was picked up many times. The CDR3 loop reads CASRPIGFSGNTIYF. CDR3 bases: TGTGCCAGCAGACCCATAGGATTCTCTGGAAACACCATATATTTT. The V and J genes are TRBV12-3 or TRBV12-4 and TRBJ1-3; no clear D. V dropped 6 bases and J dropped 0 bases, with 12 bases sitting between them. The CDR3 loop spans 15 amino acids.

At least ten counts were recorded for this clonotype. V usage is TRBV20-1 and J usage is TRBJ1-6; a weak D match, TRBD1 (6 bases). This CDR3 contains 18 residues. In germline, CDR1 is DFQATT, CDR2 SNEGSKA (reference sequence). Trimming removed 3 bases from V and 8 bases from J, with 26 bases in between. CDR3 sequence reads: CSARKGQGQAPLDSPLHF. The CDR3 nucleotides are TGCAGTGCTAGGAAAGGGCAGGGGCAAGCCCCTTTGGATTCACCCCTCCACTTT.

The chain links TRBV7-2 to TRBJ2-1, with 9 bases identical to TRBD2. The CDR3 has 16 amino acids. Trimming at V came to 3 bases and at J to 2 bases, leaving 5 bases not matched to a gene. Germline assignment: CDR1 SGHTA and CDR2 FQGNSA. In nucleotides, the CDR3 is TGTGCCAGCAGCTTCCTTAGCGGGGGAGCCTACAATGAGCAGTTCTTC. Its translation is CASSFLSGGAYNEQFF. The full variable domain, in which reference TRBV7-2 and TRBJ2-1 provide the parts outside the CDR3, is GAGVSQSPSNKVTEKGKDVELRCDPISGHTALYWYRQSLGQGLEFLIYFQGNSAPDKSGLPSDRFSAERTGGSVSTLTIQRTQQEDSAVYLCASSFLSGGAYNEQFFGPGTRLTVL.

In its sample, this clonotype was seen many times. This clone may be a read error of a much larger clone one base away. The chain uses TRBV5-1 and TRBJ1-4, with D uncertain. This CDR3 is built from 13 residues. The germline V gene encodes CDR1 SGHRS and CDR2 YFSETQ. The CDR3 nucleotides read TGCGCCAGCAGCTTTGGACCCAAGGAAAACCTGTTTTTT. It translates to CASSFGPKENLFF.

The chain's CDR3 is CASSSLGGGRPYEQFF. The CDR3 DNA reads as TGTGCCAGCAGCTCCCTCGGGGGCGGGAGGCCCTATGAGCAGTTCTTC. V usage is TRBV5-6 and J usage is TRBJ2-1, with TRBD2 identical over 8 bases. CDR1 SGHDT and CDR2 YYEEEE come from the germline V gene. Trimming cost V 3 bases and J 8 bases; bases outside gene matches: 13. This CDR3 comprises 16 residues.

This clonotype was detected only once. An end of the junction differs from the germline gene, which may be a read error. The chain uses TRBV29-1 and TRBJ1-4; 7 bases fit TRBD1. This CDR3 contains 14 residues. The germline V gene encodes CDR1 SQVTM and CDR2 ANQGSEA. The CDR3 sequence is CSVSGGAANEKLFF. For the CDR3, the DNA is TGCAGCGTATCAGGGGGTGCAGCTAATGAAAAGCTGTTTTTT. The variable domain in full, completed from reference TRBV29-1 and TRBJ1-4, reads SAVISQKPSRDICQRGTSLTIQCQVDSQVTMMFWYRQQPGQSLTLIATANQGSEATYESGFVIDKFPISRPNLTFSTLTVSNMSPEDSSIYLCSVSGGAANEKLFFGSGTQLSVL.